This TCR beta chain was observed in a study of shared clonotypes between healthy human individuals. Whole-study context: Contributing individuals were two females and a few males aged 18 to 49.

Assay: immunoSEQ multiplex PCR; the TCRdb copy retains only in-frame clones and omits some. The sample has millions of clones, more than 80% seen once; the top ten hold under 0.15%. Donors included only healthy HIV-negative adults lacking recent acute infections or vaccinations. J gave up 3 bases and V 6 bases, and 8 bases lay outside the gene matches. The CDR3 is 15 residues long. Germline CDR1 and CDR2: MDHEN and SYDVKM. The sequenced material came from naive CD4+ T cells sorted from blood. Subset given: CD45RA+ positively selected. V usage is TRBV28 and J usage is TRBJ1-5; 7 bases line up with TRBD1. This sequence originates from a man in his late teens or twenties in good health. The CDR3 region has the DNA TGTGCCAGCAGCTGGGTCACAGGGGCCAATCAGCCCCAGCATTTT. Amino acid sequence: CASSWVTGANQPQHF.